The rows below give T cell receptor beta chains drawn from one sample of a study of OX40 agonist ivuxolimab in advanced cancers. Repertoires were generated with immunoSEQ multiplex PCR, while TCRdb's copy carries only in-frame clones and drops some. The data show tens of thousands of clones, with over 75% seen just once and about 13% held by the top ten. Sequences were derived from CD4+ or CD8+ T cells sorted from blood, sampled in a trial of the OX40 agonist ivuxolimab. The receptors derive from an adult with an advanced solid tumor such as melanoma, head and neck, liver or kidney cancer. The CDR3 runs from the conserved cysteine through the conserved F or W. The order of the fields is V gene, clone size, J gene, D gene, CDR3 length, CDR3 protein, CDR3 DNA. A D gene is named only where the DNA matches it firmly. Clone size is shown for a subset of rows, as once, few, many or a class of expanded clone.

>TRBV25-1|-|TRBJ2-2|-|13
CASDSGGTGELFF
TGTGCCAGCGATTCCGGCGGCACCGGGGAGCTGTTTTTT
>TRBV2|-|TRBJ1-2|TRBD1|14
CASRPGQGKDGYTF
TGTGCCAGCAGGCCGGGACAGGGAAAGGATGGCTACACCTTC
>TRBV7-9|-|TRBJ2-7|-|17
CASRNQGRDGDSYEQYF
TGTGCCAGCAGAAACCAGGGGAGGGACGGAGACTCCTACGAGCAGTACTTC
>TRBV6-6|-|TRBJ2-1|TRBD2|15
CASSYASGRGNEQFF
TGTGCCAGCAGTTACGCTAGCGGGAGGGGTAATGAGCAGTTCTTC
>TRBV2|-|TRBJ2-1|-|13
CASSPPGSFWQFF
TGTGCCAGCAGCCCCCCTGGAAGTTTTTGGCAGTTCTTC
>TRBV28|-|TRBJ2-7|TRBD1|15
CASSLRQGASYEQYF
TGTGCCAGCAGTCTTCGACAGGGGGCATCTTACGAGCAGTACTTC
>TRBV29-1|-|TRBJ2-2|TRBD2|18
CSVEDLVSGATNTGELFF
TGCAGCGTTGAAGATCTCGTTAGCGGGGCAACGAACACCGGGGAGCTGTTTTTT
>TRBV2|-|TRBJ2-7|-|12
CASSGGAYEQYF
TGTGCCAGCAGTGGGGGGGCCTACGAGCAGTACTTC
>TRBV29-1|medium-sized|TRBJ1-1|-|14
CSVLPGGANTEAFF
TGCAGCGTTCTTCCGGGCGGGGCGAACACTGAAGCTTTCTTT
>TRBV21-1|-|TRBJ1-2|-|16
CASSKEGQGASIGYTF
TGTGCCAGCAGCAAAGAAGGGCAGGGGGCATCTATTGGCTACACCTTC
>TRBV27|-|TRBJ1-1|TRBD1|13
CASSFGQGGGAFF
TGTGCCAGCAGTTTCGGACAGGGCGGCGGAGCTTTCTTT
>TRBV30|-|TRBJ2-7|-|12
CAWSVVGYEQYF
TGTGCCTGGAGTGTAGTGGGCTACGAGCAGTACTTC
>TRBV15|-|TRBJ1-2|TRBD1|15
CATSRDLGQGYGYTF
TGTGCCACCAGCAGAGATCTAGGACAGGGCTACGGCTACACCTTC
>TRBV27|-|TRBJ2-3|-|16
CASSLAGLTSTDTQYF
TGTGCCAGCAGTTTGGCTGGACTCACTAGCACAGATACGCAGTATTTT
>TRBV27|-|TRBJ2-1|-|14
CASSLARRGYEQFF
TGTGCCAGCAGCCTAGCTAGGCGGGGCTATGAGCAGTTCTTC
>TRBV7-8|-|TRBJ2-2|TRBD2|17
CASSLRGDPLNTGELFF
TGTGCCAGCAGCTTACGGGGGGACCCCTTGAACACCGGGGAGCTGTTTTTT
>TRBV19|-|TRBJ2-1|TRBD2|15
CASSNGGRAYNEQFF
TGTGCCAGTAGTAACGGCGGGAGGGCCTACAATGAGCAGTTCTTC
>TRBV6-1|-|TRBJ1-1|TRBD1|15
CATLHPPTGTTEAFF
TGTGCCACCCTCCACCCGCCGACAGGGACGACTGAAGCTTTCTTT
>TRBV13|-|TRBJ1-5|-|13
CASSPGRNQPQHF
TGTGCCAGCAGCCCGGGACGGAATCAGCCCCAGCATTTT
>TRBV6-4|-|TRBJ2-1|TRBD2|15
CASSDTAGESHEQFF
TGTGCCAGCAGTGACACTGCGGGAGAGTCACATGAGCAGTTCTTC
>TRBV2|few|TRBJ1-1|-|11
CASRRGTEAFF
TGTGCCAGCAGAAGGGGGACTGAAGCTTTCTTT
>TRBV28|-|TRBJ2-7|-|13
CASSPLSSYEQYF
TGTGCCAGCAGTCCGTTGAGCTCCTACGAGCAGTACTTC
>TRBV7-9|-|TRBJ1-5|-|13
CASSSGAGQPQHF
TGTGCCAGCAGCTCGGGAGCAGGTCAGCCCCAGCATTTT
>TRBV27|once|TRBJ1-2|TRBD1|17
CASSLSPGQGAAYGYTF
TGTGCCAGCAGTTTATCTCCCGGACAGGGGGCTGCCTATGGCTACACCTTC
>TRBV5-1|-|TRBJ2-1|-|13
CASSLVRGNEQFF
TGCGCCAGCAGCTTGGTTAGGGGGAATGAGCAGTTCTTC
>TRBV19|-|TRBJ2-4|-|12
CASNTDQNIQYF
TGTGCCAGTAACACGGATCAAAACATTCAGTACTTC